This T cell receptor beta chain was sequenced in a study of somatic mutations in cytotoxic T cells in rheumatoid arthritis. Data came from immunoSEQ multiplex PCR; TCRdb stores just in-frame clones and leaves some out. The sample records around 1,400 clones, 76% being singletons. The length of the CDR3 is 16 residues. J was trimmed by 5 bases and V by 6 bases; bases with no gene match: 9. Germline loops: CDR1 MNHEY, CDR2 SMNVEV (reference sequence). The chain recombines TRBV27 with TRBJ2-3; 12 bases match TRBD2. The receptor comes from an adult with rheumatoid arthritis. Material: CD8+ T cells sorted from blood. The CDR3: CASSRTSGTEEDTQYF. The CDR3 coding sequence is TGTGCCAGCAGCCGGACTAGCGGGACGGAAGAAGATACGCAGTATTTT.